The 20 T cell receptor beta chains below were found in one sample sequenced in a study of T cell responses to AZD1222 COVID-19 vaccine. Using immunoSEQ multiplex PCR, the repertoire was profiled, and TCRdb retains in-frame clones only, with some absent. This sample yields tens of thousands of clones, of which 91% are seen a single time; around 8% belongs to the top ten. The starting material was peripheral blood, obtained 28 days after the second AZD1222 dose. These TCRs come from an adult who received the AZD1222 COVID-19 vaccine.

V gene TRBV9 combines with J gene TRBJ1-2; the match to TRBD1 covers 8 bases. Germline trimming cut 5 bases from V and 4 bases from J; bases unmatched to any gene: 7. Germline CDR1 reads SGDLS; CDR2 reads YYNGEE. This CDR3 is 14 amino acids long. This CDR3 is CASSDTGGSYGYTF. Here the CDR3 DNA reads TGTGCCAGCAGTGACACAGGGGGGAGCTATGGCTACACCTTC.

The chain has TRBV19 and TRBJ2-2; 8 bases align to TRBD2. J was trimmed by 6 bases and V by 7 bases; bases with no gene match: 7. Germline V gene lookup returns CDR1 LNHDA and CDR2 SQIVND (reference sequence). This CDR3 contains 14 residues. CDR3: CASKDGRVPGELFF. The CDR3 DNA is TGTGCCAGTAAAGACGGGAGGGTACCCGGGGAGCTGTTTTTT.

This rearrangement joins TRBV2 to TRBJ1-1; D unresolved. Germline V CDR1 and CDR2: SNHLY, FYNNEI. The CDR3 consists of 12 residues. V was pared by 8 bases and J by 0 bases, with 7 bases between. CDR3 residues: CASHGLNTEAFF. CDR3 bases: TGTGCCAGCCACGGTCTGAACACTGAAGCTTTCTTT.

The chain links TRBV10-1 to TRBJ2-2; TRBD1 matches at 10 bases. The V and J ends lost 2 bases and 10 bases, in that order; junction bases with no gene match: 4. Germline CDR1 reads WNHNN; CDR2 reads SYGVQD (reference sequence). This CDR3 has 14 residues. CDR3 in amino acids: CASSEGQGGEELFF. CDR3 in DNA: TGCGCCAGCAGTGAGGGACAGGGGGGAGAGGAGCTGTTTTTT.

This clone was picked up a small number of times. The CDR3 reads CASSLIQPNYGYTF. The CDR3 DNA follows: TGTGCCAGCAGTTTAATACAGCCTAACTATGGCTACACCTTC. This rearrangement joins TRBV28 to TRBJ1-2, with D unclear. Trimming took off 2 bases at V and 0 bases at J, with 7 bases between the two ends. The germline V gene has CDR1 MDHEN and CDR2 SYDVKM. CDR3 size: 14 residues.

The rearrangement uses TRBV11-3 and TRBJ2-1; 7 nucleotides line up with TRBD1. The CDR3 extends over 14 amino acids. Looked up from germline, CDR1 is SGHNT and CDR2 is YENEEA. J was trimmed by 0 bases and V by 6 bases; bases with no gene match: 2. CDR3 coding DNA: TGTGCCAGCAGTCGGGACAGCTCCTACAATGAGCAGTTCTTC. Translating gives CASSRDSSYNEQFF.

The chain combines TRBV30 with TRBJ1-5, with TRBD1 identical over 10 bases. The CDR3 is made up of 15 amino acids. J lost 5 bases, V lost 0 bases, and 4 bases had no gene match. Per the germline V gene, CDR1 is GTSNPN and CDR2 is SVGIG (reference sequence). CDR3 DNA sequence: TGTGCCTGGAGTGTACTGGGACAGGGGCATCAGCCCCAGCATTTT. Translating it yields CAWSVLGQGHQPQHF.

The sample holds one count of this clone. CDR3 amino acids: CASSLRLTDTQYF. CDR3 sequence (DNA): TGTGCCAGCAGCTTAAGACTCACAGATACGCAGTATTTT. V usage is TRBV7-3 and J usage is TRBJ2-3; D ambiguous. Germline V gene data show CDR1 as SGHTA and CDR2 as FQGTGA. This CDR3 contains 13 residues. The V and J ends lost 1 base and 2 bases respectively, with 4 bases between them.

The chain links TRBV3-1 (or the pseudogene TRBV3-2) to TRBJ2-3; D is uncertain. V gave up 1 base and J gave up 1 base, with 12 bases separating them. Germline V CDR1 and CDR2: LGHDT, YNNKEL (reference sequence). There are 16 residues in the CDR3. CDR3 amino acids: CASSQGSPVGTDTQYF. In DNA form, the CDR3 reads TGTGCCAGCAGCCAAGGGTCTCCCGTTGGCACAGATACGCAGTATTTT.

This chain uses TRBV9 with TRBJ2-1, with D tentatively TRBD1 (6 bases). The germline gives CDR1 SGDLS, CDR2 YYNGEE. V lost 4 bases and J lost 9, with 14 bases in between. This CDR3 is 13 amino acids long. The CDR3 loop is CASSISGEAEQFF. CDR3 DNA sequence: TGTGCCAGCAGCATCTCAGGGGAAGCTGAGCAGTTCTTC.

Comment on this clone: Other DNA variants within this sample encode the same CDR3. The V gene is TRBV5-1, the J gene TRBJ2-5; D ambiguous. Germline V gives CDR1 SGHRS, CDR2 YFSETQ. The CDR3 consists of 14 residues. V lost 1 base, J lost 5 bases, and 12 bases lay in between. The CDR3 coding sequence is TGCGCCAGCAGCTTGTCTACCGCGCAGGAGACCCAGTACTTC. Protein: CASSLSTAQETQYF.

This clone turned up a few times. The chain's CDR3 is CASSFSGGFGSYNSPLHF. The CDR3 DNA follows: TGTGCCAGCAGTTTTTCGGGAGGGTTCGGCTCCTATAATTCACCCCTCCACTTT. This chain connects TRBV28 to TRBJ1-6; unclear D gene. V lost 3 bases, J lost 0 bases, and 15 bases lay in between. From germline, CDR1 is MDHEN and CDR2 SYDVKM. The CDR3 runs 18 residues.

This sequence joins TRBV7-9 and TRBJ2-1; D unclear. Germline lookup yields CDR1 SEHNR and CDR2 FQNEAQ (reference sequence). The V end lost 5 bases, the J end lost 8 bases, and 7 bases lay between the germline ends. This CDR3 contains 11 residues. For the CDR3, the DNA is TGTGCCAGCAGCCCCGACTATGAGCAGTTCTTC. This translates into CASSPDYEQFF.

The chain employs TRBV6-4 and TRBJ2-5; 7 bases match TRBD2. In germline, CDR1 is MRHNA, CDR2 SNTAGT. V lost 7 bases, J lost 2 bases, and 13 bases stayed unmatched. This CDR3 contains 16 residues. The CDR3 nucleotides are TGTGCCAGCAAATTGAGGCTAGCGGAAGCACAAGAGACCCAGTACTTC. It is translated as CASKLRLAEAQETQYF.

The chain employs TRBV7-3 and TRBJ2-1; 12 positions agree with TRBD2. V trimming: 5 bases; J trimming: 8 bases; junction bases outside the gene matches: 7. Per germline, CDR1 SGHTA and CDR2 FQGTGA. This CDR3 has 15 amino acids. CDR3 sequence reads: CASSPRLAGADEQFF. DNA for the CDR3: TGTGCCAGCAGCCCCCGACTAGCGGGAGCCGATGAGCAGTTCTTC.

CDR3 nucleotide sequence: TGCAGCGTTGCTCTAGTACCTAACAATGAGCAGTTCTTC. Residues: CSVALVPNNEQFF. The rearrangement joins TRBV29-1 to TRBJ2-1; D ambiguous. V dropped 4 bases and J dropped 5 bases, with 12 bases sitting between them. Germline values: CDR1 SQVTM, CDR2 ANQGSEA. The CDR3 is made up of 13 amino acids.

This chain uses TRBV7-8 with TRBJ1-2, with 8 bases that match TRBD1. The CDR3 extends over 14 amino acids. The V segment lost 1 base and the J segment 7 bases; nucleotides outside the gene matches: 5. Germline V gene lookup returns CDR1 SGHVS and CDR2 FQNEAQ. The chain's CDR3 is CASSLGQGRFGYTF. CDR3 coding DNA: TGTGCCAGCAGCTTAGGACAGGGGAGATTTGGCTACACCTTC.

The chain couples TRBV5-1 to TRBJ1-6; D is unclear. Germline loops: CDR1 SGHRS, CDR2 YFSETQ. The CDR3 spans 15 residues. The V and J ends lost 1 base and 9 bases respectively, with 14 bases between them. Written as DNA, the CDR3 is TGCGCCAGCAGCTTGTCTGTAGGAGAGGGTTCACCCCTCCACTTT. Protein sequence: CASSLSVGEGSPLHF.

The gene calls are TRBV3-1 (or the pseudogene TRBV3-2) and TRBJ2-7; D not certain. The CDR3 is 14 residues long. Germline V gives CDR1 LGHDT, CDR2 YNNKEL (reference sequence). Trimming pared 1 base from V and 0 bases from J, leaving 7 bases between. The CDR3 region has the DNA TGTGCCAGCAGCCAAGTTGTCACCTCCTACGAGCAGTACTTC. Protein sequence: CASSQVVTSYEQYF.

The rearrangement joins TRBV30 to TRBJ2-7, with D perhaps matching TRBD1 (5 bases). Germline V CDR1 and CDR2: GTSNPN, SVGIG (reference sequence). V was cut by 4 bases and J by 2 bases, with 15 bases left in between. This CDR3 is 14 amino acids long. The CDR3: CAWTAGPYPYEQYF. The CDR3 DNA is TGTGCCTGGACCGCAGGGCCTTACCCCTACGAGCAGTACTTC.